This TCR beta chain originates from a study of blood T cell repertoires in COVID-19. As for the study in general: Whether acute or convalescent, the COVID-19 samples came from the United States, Italy and Spain. Sample material is recorded as cDNA or gDNA derived from T cells, B-cell-depleted T cells, or PBMCs.

The count of this clone is one. Authors' methods: Using reference gene primer amplification, nucleated cell counts were estimated. Sequencing used immunoSEQ multiplex PCR; TCRdb keeps in-frame clones, though not all of them. V and J calls and clone size are copied from that table; D and trimming were computed from the DNA. The sample gives about 93,000 clones, 80% of which show up once; roughly 15% is in the top ten. The V end was cut by 6 bases, the J end by 4 bases, with 4 bases between. The CDR3 spans 11 residues. Per the germline V gene, CDR1 is MNHEY and CDR2 is SVGAGI. This chain connects TRBV6-5 to TRBJ2-1; D is unresolved. The sample comprised peripheral blood. This TCR was recovered from a human donor in a cohort sampled during active COVID-19. In DNA form, the CDR3 reads TGTGCCAGCAGCGCGTACAATGAGCAGTTCTTC. As protein: CASSAYNEQFF.